This T cell receptor beta chain stems from a study of regulatory T cells in long-lasting Graves disease. Across the whole study: The study enrolled newly diagnosed Graves' patients on antithyroid drugs under 3 months. Study results and limitations: Persistent Graves' patients possessed reduced TCR diversity relative to recently diagnosed ones.

Both iRepertoire HTBI primers and Arm-PCR of CDR3 regions were used to build the TCR beta libraries. TCRdb called the multiplex PCR reads again in MiXCR, with one record for every CDR3 protein. Seen here are under 250,000 distinct CDR3 sequences, 20% observed once, and the top ten hold about 15%. With respect to this clonotype: No antigen is known for it.

Trimming stripped 8 bases from V and 7 bases from J, with 17 bases between. The length of the CDR3 is 13 residues. Described time point: newly diagnosed GD, antithyroid drugs for less than 3 months. After RNA was extracted from PBMCs, the TCR library was made from it. The sequence derives from a female donor with Graves disease. The chain has TRBV12-3 or TRBV12-4 and TRBJ1-1; D gene uncertain. The sample was peripheral blood mononuclear cells (PBMCs), taken at new diagnosis, from a patient treated with antithyroid drugs. Here the CDR3 DNA reads TGTGCCAGCCTTACGGGATCTAGCATTGAAGCTTTCTTT. Translation: CASLTGSSIEAFF.